A selection of T cell receptor beta chains follows, all from one sample in a study of cytomegalovirus exposure and HLA in healthy donors. Measured with immunoSEQ multiplex PCR; TCRdb has only the in-frame clones, and not every one. The table records some 130,000 clones, more than 80% of them present only once. The sample was PBMCs. Receptor source: a male donor in good health and CMV-seronegative. The CDR3 runs from the conserved cysteine through the conserved F or W. The order of the fields is clone size, J gene, D gene, V gene, CDR3 DNA, CDR3 protein. The D gene is left open where the match is weak. Expanded clones are given a class, and other clones once, few, many or no size at all.

- TRBJ1-6 - TRBV7-9 TGTGCCAGCAGCTTAGACGGGATGACTTCACCCCTCCACTTT CASSLDGMTSPLHF
- TRBJ2-1 TRBD2 TRBV30 TGTGCCTGGAGGACTAGCGGGAGGAGGTATGAGCAGTTCTTC CAWRTSGRRYEQFF
once TRBJ1-1 - TRBV7-8 TGTGCCAGCAGCTTACGGAGCGTCACTGAAGCTTTCTTT CASSLRSVTEAFF
- TRBJ1-1 - TRBV14 TGTGCCAGCAGCCAACTAGCACACAGAAACACTGAAGCTTTCTTT CASSQLAHRNTEAFF
- TRBJ1-5 TRBD1 TRBV18 TGTGCCAGCTCACTGGACAGGGGAAGCAATCAGCCCCAGCATTTT CASSLDRGSNQPQHF
- TRBJ1-2 TRBD1 TRBV30 TGTGCCTGGAGTTCAGGGGACAGGCCCAACTATGGCTACACCTTC CAWSSGDRPNYGYTF
- TRBJ1-4 - TRBV20-1 TGCAGTGCGGTCGGTGAAAAACTGTTTTTT CSAVGEKLFF
once TRBJ2-3 TRBD1 TRBV9 TGTGCCAGCAGCGTACAAAGACAGGGGGCGTTGGCAGATACGCAGTATTTT CASSVQRQGALADTQYF
- TRBJ1-1 - TRBV25-1 TGTGCCAGCAGGGGTTTAGGTCCGGGGAACACTGAAGCTTTCTTT CASRGLGPGNTEAFF
- TRBJ1-2 - TRBV28 TGTGCCAGCAGTTCCCAGGGAAACTATGGCTACACCTTC CASSSQGNYGYTF
- TRBJ1-3 TRBD1 TRBV5-1 TGCGCCAGCAGCTTGGCAGGGGGCGCTGGAAACACCATATATTTT CASSLAGGAGNTIYF
- TRBJ2-1 - TRBV4-3 TGCGCCAGCAGCCTTGTAGACAGGAGGTACATTAATGAGCAGTTCTTC CASSLVDRRYINEQFF
- TRBJ1-3 TRBD1 TRBV7-9 TGTGCCAGCAGCTCTAGGACAGGCATCTCTGGAAACACCATATATTTT CASSSRTGISGNTIYF
once TRBJ1-2 TRBD1 TRBV5-1 TGCGCCAGCAGCTCCTCCGGGACAGGGGGGTATGGGGGCTACACCTTC CASSSSGTGGYGGYTF
- TRBJ2-1 TRBD2 TRBV10-3 TGTGCCATCAGCGTAGCGGGACCCTACAATGAGCAGTTCTTC CAISVAGPYNEQFF
few TRBJ1-1 TRBD1 TRBV6-5 TGTGCCAGCAGCTTAGGACAGGGGGGCACTGAAGCTTTCTTT CASSLGQGGTEAFF
- TRBJ1-5 TRBD1 TRBV19 TGTGCCAGTAGTATGGTAGGGGGCCCGAACCAGCCCCAGCATTTT CASSMVGGPNQPQHF
- TRBJ2-1 TRBD2 TRBV11-2 TGTGCCAGCAGCCCCCGACTAGCGGGAGCCAGAAATGAGCAGTTCTTC CASSPRLAGARNEQFF
once TRBJ2-1 TRBD1 TRBV19 TGTGCCAGTAGTATCCAGGGACAGGGGTCGATGAGCTCCTACAATGAGCAGTTCTTC CASSIQGQGSMSSYNEQFF
- TRBJ1-4 TRBD1 TRBV6-5 TGTGCCAGCAGTTACGGACAGGGTCCTAATGAAAAACTGTTTTTT CASSYGQGPNEKLFF
- TRBJ1-5 - TRBV2 TGTGCCAGCAGTGAACGGAGGAATCAGCCCCAGCATTTT CASSERRNQPQHF
- TRBJ1-1 - TRBV30 TGTGCCTGGAGAAGGGGCGCCAAGGCTTTCTTT CAWRRGAKAFF
- TRBJ2-3 TRBD2 TRBV9 TGTGCCAGCAGCGTAGCTTGGGGAGGGAGCACAGATACGCAGTATTTT CASSVAWGGSTDTQYF
- TRBJ2-7 - TRBV4-3 TGCGCCAGCAGCCAAGTGGCAGGGGATAACGAGCAGTACTTC CASSQVAGDNEQYF
- TRBJ2-1 TRBD2 TRBV30 TGTGCCTGGAGTGTTCGGGCCCTAGCGGGAGCCTACTACGGCAATGAGCAGTTCTTC CAWSVRALAGAYYGNEQFF
- TRBJ1-2 TRBD1 TRBV5-4 TGTGCCAGCAGCTCGGGCCAGGGGGTTAACTATGGCTACACCTTC CASSSGQGVNYGYTF
- TRBJ2-3 TRBD1 TRBV28 TGTGCCAGCAGCGGTGAGGGGAACAGGGGGCCGGGCACAGATACGCAGTATTTT CASSGEGNRGPGTDTQYF
- TRBJ1-6 TRBD1 TRBV19 TGTGCCAGTAGTATTCCCCGGGGACAGGGGAATTCACCCCTCCACTTT CASSIPRGQGNSPLHF
- TRBJ2-3 - TRBV5-1 TGCGCCAGTCGAGAGGCTAGCGGCACAGATACGCAGTATTTT CASREASGTDTQYF
- TRBJ2-2 - TRBV7-8 TGTGCCAGCAGCTTATATGCTACCTCGAACGCCGGGGAGCTGTTTTTT CASSLYATSNAGELFF
once TRBJ2-3 - TRBV9 TGTGCCAGCAGCGTAGAAGCAGGGACGCAGTATTTT CASSVEAGTQYF
- TRBJ2-2 - TRBV11-3 TGTGCCAGCAGCTTTTCACGGACCGGGGAGCTGTTTTTT CASSFSRTGELFF
- TRBJ2-2 TRBD1 TRBV18 TGTGCCAGCTCACCATTCCCGACAGGGGTAGGCGGGGAGCTGTTTTTT CASSPFPTGVGGELFF
once TRBJ2-7 TRBD1 TRBV9 TGTGCCAGCAGCGTTAGGACAGGCTACGAGCAGTACTTC CASSVRTGYEQYF
- TRBJ2-7 TRBD1 TRBV5-6 TGTGCCAGCAGGCAGACCGGGACAGGGACCTACGAGCAGTACTTC CASRQTGTGTYEQYF
- TRBJ1-6 TRBD1 TRBV25-1 TGTGCCAGCAGGCAAACCGGGACAGGGTTCCAATACTCACCCCTCCACTTT CASRQTGTGFQYSPLHF
- TRBJ1-1 - TRBV6-5 TGTGCCAGCACCGGGTTGAACACTGAAGCTTTCTTT CASTGLNTEAFF
once TRBJ2-7 - TRBV7-9 TGTTCCAGCAGCTCCAGTGTCCCCTACGAGCAGTACTTC CSSSSSVPYEQYF
- TRBJ2-1 TRBD2 TRBV10-1 TGCGCCAGCAGCTCGGGGGGTAGCTCCTACAATGAGCAGTTCTTC CASSSGGSSYNEQFF
- TRBJ2-7 TRBD1 TRBV5-5 TGTGCCAGCAGCTTGGTAGAGGGGGCGGGTTACGAGCAGTACTTC CASSLVEGAGYEQYF
- TRBJ1-6 - TRBV11-3 TGTGCCAGCAGCTTAGACGGCAGGAGGGGTTCACCCCTCCACTTT CASSLDGRRGSPLHF
- TRBJ2-7 - TRBV27 TGTGCCAGCAGTTTAGGGCTGAGCTCCTACGAGCAGTACTTC CASSLGLSSYEQYF